Listed here are 23 T cell receptor beta chains from one sample, sequenced in a study of beta chain features in type 1 diabetes. No antigen has been assigned to these receptors. Study-level results: Type 1 diabetes patients showed a moderate but significant shortening of TCRB CDR3s in all four CD4+ subsets.

Reverse transcribing all isolated RNA meant expressed TCRB transcripts were sequenced. Sequencing used immunoSEQ multiplex PCR; TCRdb keeps in-frame clones, though not all of them. The sample consists of more than 550,000 clones, over 12% of them appearing once. The source material was naive CD4+ T cells from blood. Receptors originate from a man in his late teens or twenties with type 1 diabetes.

This clone has only a few counts. The chain uses TRBV6-5 and TRBJ2-5, with D possibly TRBD1 on 5 matching bases. Germline V gives CDR1 MNHEY, CDR2 SVGAGI. This CDR3 spans 14 amino acids. V shed 5 bases and J shed 4 bases, with 14 bases lying between them. The CDR3 sequence: CASSPSWGGETQYF. CDR3 bases: TGTGCCAGCAGTCCCTCCTGGGGCGGAGAGACCCAGTACTTC.

The chain uses TRBV6-1 and TRBJ1-2; possible D gene TRBD1, 6 bases. Germline CDR1 MNHNS, CDR2 SASEGT. The CDR3 loop spans 15 amino acids. Trimming took 6 bases from V and 0 from J, leaving 14 bases between them. CDR3 region: CASRTGDATNYGYTF. In DNA form, the CDR3 reads TGTGCCAGCAGGACAGGCGACGCTACTAACTATGGCTACACCTTC.

The gene calls are TRBV6-5 and TRBJ2-5; 9 bases map to TRBD2. J lost 0 bases, V lost 7 bases, and 6 bases had no gene match. Germline V gene lookup returns CDR1 MNHEY and CDR2 SVGAGI. This CDR3 has 15 amino acids. For the CDR3, the DNA is TGTGCCAGCAAGGGCGGGAGGGGGTACCAAGAGACCCAGTACTTC. Protein sequence: CASKGGRGYQETQYF.

This clone was observed a handful of times. The chain has TRBV18 and TRBJ2-3; D unresolved. Germline V gene data show CDR1 as KGHSH and CDR2 as LQKENI. V was cut by 6 bases and J by 0 bases, with 10 bases left in between. CDR3 size: 14 residues. DNA of the CDR3: TGTGCCAGCTCCCCGATGACTAGCACAGATACGCAGTATTTT. Amino acid sequence: CASSPMTSTDTQYF. Drawing the rest from reference TRBV18 and TRBJ2-3, the complete variable domain is NAGVMQNPRHLVRRRGQEARLRCSPMKGHSHVYWYRQLPEEGLKFMVYLQKENIIDESGMPKERFSAEFPKEGPSILRIQQVVRGDSAAYFCASSPMTSTDTQYFGPGTRLTVL.

The chain links TRBV11-3 to TRBJ2-5, with 9 nucleotides matching TRBD1. Germline V gene sequence: CDR1 SGHNT, CDR2 YENEEA. V shed 4 bases and J 5 bases; nucleotides not matched to a gene: 8. This CDR3 is 15 amino acids long. The CDR3 DNA reads as TGTGCCAGCAGCTCCGGTGGACAGGGGTATGAGACCCAGTACTTC. Translating gives CASSSGGQGYETQYF.

The chain combines TRBV28 with TRBJ1-1; D uncertain. The germline V and J ends were trimmed by 4 bases and 1 base, with 13 bases remaining between them. The V gene's germline CDR1 is MDHEN and CDR2 SYDVKM. The CDR3 length is 15 residues. The CDR3 reads CASSSPGIRNTEAFF. The CDR3 DNA follows: TGTGCCAGCAGTTCACCGGGAATAAGGAACACTGAAGCTTTCTTT. The full variable domain, rest sourced from reference TRBV28 and TRBJ1-1, is DVKVTQSSRYLVKRTGEKVFLECVQDMDHENMFWYRQDPGLGLRLIYFSYDVKMKEKGDIPEGYSVSREKKERFSLILESASTNQTSMYLCASSSPGIRNTEAFFGQGTRLTVV.

The chain recombines TRBV5-4 with TRBJ2-4, with 13 bases lining up with TRBD2. Per germline, CDR1 SGHNT and CDR2 YYREEE (reference sequence). The CDR3 covers 16 residues. Unmatched junction bases numbered 10, after V lost 5 bases and J lost 8 bases. The CDR3 DNA sequence: TGTGCCAGCAGTAGATGGACTAGCGGGAGTTGGGACATTCAGTACTTC. The encoded protein is CASSRWTSGSWDIQYF.

V usage is TRBV4-2 and J usage is TRBJ1-3; D possibly corresponds to TRBD1 (6 bases). The germline CDR1 and CDR2 sequences are LGHNA and YNFKEQ. Trimming took off 1 base at V and 4 bases at J, with 11 bases between the two ends. The CDR3 runs 15 residues. CDR3 region: CASSQGYREGNTIYF. CDR3 coding DNA: TGTGCCAGCAGCCAAGGGTACAGGGAGGGAAACACCATATATTTT.

This clone has just a few counts. The genes are TRBV6-1 and TRBJ2-7; 12 bases match TRBD1. Germline CDR1 MNHNS, CDR2 SASEGT. With V trimmed by 6 bases and J by 4 bases, 7 bases remained unmatched. CDR3 length: 15 residues. CDR3 in DNA: TGTGCCAGCAGCACCCCGGGACAGGGGGCGTACGAGCAGTACTTC. Protein: CASSTPGQGAYEQYF.

The chain has TRBV6-5 and TRBJ2-5; D unclear. The CDR3 is 12 residues long. Deletions cut 8 bases from V and 5 bases from J, with 12 bases between. Germline CDR1 and CDR2: MNHEY and SVGAGI. As DNA, the CDR3 is TGTGCCAGCGGCACAGTGGGGGAGACCCAGTACTTC. Translation: CASGTVGETQYF.

Worth noting for this clone: Just one base apart from a much larger clone, this may be a read error. The same CDR3 arises from other DNA sequences in this sample as well. This chain uses TRBV9 with TRBJ2-3, with D hard to call. V lost 0 bases and J lost 4, with 3 bases in between. Germline V lookup: CDR1 SGDLS, CDR2 YYNGEE. This CDR3 has 12 residues. CDR3 residues: CASSVGPDTQYF. CDR3 nucleotides: TGTGCCAGCAGCGTAGGGCCAGATACGCAGTATTTT.

This clone was detected a few times. The chain carries TRBV7-9 and TRBJ2-5, with D perhaps TRBD2 (5 bases). The CDR3 covers 13 residues. V was cut by 1 base and J by 4 bases, with 7 bases left in between. Germline assignment: CDR1 SEHNR and CDR2 FQNEAQ (reference sequence). The CDR3 region has the DNA TGTGCCAGCAGCTTAGTCGAGGGAGAGACCCAGTACTTC. Its translation: CASSLVEGETQYF.

The chain combines TRBV30 with TRBJ2-3, with D possibly TRBD2 on 6 matching bases. The V gene's germline CDR1 is GTSNPN and CDR2 SVGIG (reference sequence). Trimming left V 8 bases short and J 1 base short, with 10 bases between. This CDR3 region has 12 residues. The CDR3 DNA reads as TGTGCCACCAGGAGGGGCACAGATACGCAGTATTTT. It encodes CATRRGTDTQYF.

The gene calls are TRBV7-9 and TRBJ2-4; 11 positions agree with TRBD1. There are 14 residues in the CDR3. The germline CDR1 and CDR2 sequences are SEHNR and FQNEAQ (reference sequence). V was clipped by 3 bases and J by 6 bases; unmatched bases: 1. The CDR3 reads CASSLDRGRNIQYF. The CDR3 DNA sequence: TGTGCCAGCAGCTTGGACAGGGGGCGAAACATTCAGTACTTC.

Written as DNA, the CDR3 is TGTGCCAGCAGTGCGGCTAGCGAAGAGACCCAGTACTTC. This translates into CASSAASEETQYF. This rearrangement joins TRBV2 to TRBJ2-5; a possible D gene is TRBD2 (6 bases). Deletions cut 4 bases from V and 3 bases from J, with 9 bases between. The CDR3 is made up of 13 amino acids. Germline CDR1 SNHLY, CDR2 FYNNEI.

This chain connects TRBV4-2 to TRBJ2-2; D is undetermined. Trimming took off 3 bases at V and 7 bases at J, with 15 bases between the two ends. Germline loops: CDR1 LGHNA, CDR2 YNFKEQ. The CDR3 has 15 amino acids. Here the CDR3 reads CASSHRDFDRGELFF. CDR3 coding DNA: TGTGCCAGCAGCCATAGAGACTTTGACCGCGGGGAGCTGTTTTTT.

This clone was observed a few times. The chain links TRBV7-9 to TRBJ2-3, with TRBD1 identical over 10 bases. The CDR3 loop spans 17 amino acids. The V segment lost 7 bases and the J segment 4 bases; nucleotides outside the gene matches: 14. Germline values: CDR1 SEHNR, CDR2 FQNEAQ (reference sequence). This chain's CDR3 is CASTKSKIGQGADTQYF. CDR3 nucleotide sequence: TGTGCCAGCACCAAATCCAAAATAGGACAGGGGGCAGATACGCAGTATTTT. The variable domain in full, with the rest retrieved from reference TRBV7-9 and TRBJ2-3, is DTGVSQNPRHKITKRGQNVTFRCDPISEHNRLYWYRQTLGQGPEFLTYFQNEAQLEKSRLLSDRFSAERPKGSFSTLEIQRTEQGDSAMYLCASTKSKIGQGADTQYFGPGTRLTVL.

The sample holds a few counts of this clone. This specimen includes other DNA sequences encoding the same CDR3. This chain joins TRBV30 and TRBJ2-5; 7 positions agree with TRBD1. Germline V CDR1 and CDR2: GTSNPN, SVGIG (reference sequence). CDR3 length equals 12 residues. The V segment lost 4 bases and the J segment 4 bases; nucleotides outside the gene matches: 3. The CDR3 loop reads CAWTGGGETQYF. In nucleotides, the CDR3 is TGTGCCTGGACAGGGGGTGGAGAGACCCAGTACTTC.

This clone was seen a handful of times. This chain connects TRBV30 to TRBJ1-5; possible D gene TRBD1, 5 bases. The CDR3 length is 16 residues. Trimming stripped 2 bases from V and 0 bases from J, with 14 bases between. Germline V gene sequence: CDR1 GTSNPN, CDR2 SVGIG (reference sequence). CDR3 sequence: CAWSQSGGYSNQPQHF. The CDR3 DNA sequence: TGTGCCTGGAGTCAAAGCGGGGGTTATAGCAATCAGCCCCAGCATTTT.

There are a few counts of this clone. The rearrangement uses TRBV28 and TRBJ2-5, with TRBD2 identical over 7 bases. V shed 7 bases, J shed 4 bases, and the junction held 15 bases outside the gene matches. This CDR3 has 16 residues. CDR1 is MDHEN and CDR2 is SYDVKM in the germline V gene. The CDR3 is CASNILLRAGTETQYF. CDR3 nucleotides: TGTGCCAGCAACATATTACTCCGAGCGGGGACAGAGACCCAGTACTTC.

This clone turned up a few times. As DNA, the CDR3 is TGTGCCAGCAGCTTAGACGTCAGCGTTAATGAGCAGTTCTTC. Translated: CASSLDVSVNEQFF. V gene TRBV13 combines with J gene TRBJ2-1, with D uncertain. CDR1 is PRHDT and CDR2 is FYEKMQ in the germline V gene (reference sequence). The ends were cut back, 1 base at V and 7 bases at J, with 11 bases in the middle. The CDR3 is 14 amino acids. Using reference TRBV13 and TRBJ2-1 for the parts outside the CDR3, the full variable domain is AAGVIQSPRHLIKEKRETATLKCYPIPRHDTVYWYQQGPGQDPQFLISFYEKMQSDKGSIPDRFSAQQFSDYHSELNMSSLELGDSALYFCASSLDVSVNEQFFGPGTRLTVL.

This clone turned up a few times. This chain connects TRBV27 to TRBJ2-1; the D gene is possibly TRBD2 (5 bases). The V end was cut by 6 bases, the J end by 10 bases, with 13 bases between. Looked up from germline, CDR1 is MNHEY and CDR2 is SMNVEV (reference sequence). The CDR3 consists of 12 residues. The CDR3 DNA sequence: TGTGCCAGCAGCCCGGAGGTGGGAGAGCAGTTCTTC. Its protein product is CASSPEVGEQFF.

This clone showed up just a few times. This chain links TRBV5-1 with TRBJ2-7; D is perhaps TRBD2 (6 bases). CDR1 and CDR2 (germline): SGHRS, YFSETQ. The CDR3 extends over 12 amino acids. The V gene lost 8 bases and the J gene lost 0 bases, with 9 bases spanning the gap. In DNA form, the CDR3 reads TGCGCCAGTGGGACTGACTCCTACGAGCAGTACTTC. It translates to CASGTDSYEQYF.